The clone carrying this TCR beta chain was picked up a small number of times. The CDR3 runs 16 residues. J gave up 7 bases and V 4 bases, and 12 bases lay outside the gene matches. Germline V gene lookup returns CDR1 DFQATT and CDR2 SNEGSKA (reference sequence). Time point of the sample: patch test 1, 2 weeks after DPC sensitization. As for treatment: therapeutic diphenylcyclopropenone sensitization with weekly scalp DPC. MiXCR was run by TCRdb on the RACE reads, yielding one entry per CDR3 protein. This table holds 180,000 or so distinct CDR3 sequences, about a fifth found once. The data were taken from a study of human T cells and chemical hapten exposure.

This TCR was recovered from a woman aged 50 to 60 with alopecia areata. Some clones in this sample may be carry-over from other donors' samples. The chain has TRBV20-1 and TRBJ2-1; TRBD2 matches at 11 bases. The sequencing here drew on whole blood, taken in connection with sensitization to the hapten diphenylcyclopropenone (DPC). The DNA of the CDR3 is TGCAGTGCTACCCCCTCGTTAGCGGGAGGGGGGAATGAGCAGTTCTTC. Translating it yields CSATPSLAGGGNEQFF.